Given below is one T cell receptor beta chain in context. The repertoire was sequenced with immunoSEQ multiplex PCR; TCRdb's copy has only in-frame clones and lacks some. The sample includes about 51,000 clones, roughly 87% of them seen just once. This sample was taken from a study of blood T cell repertoires in COVID-19. In the study overall: Some COVID-19 samples were acute and others convalescent; all came from the United States, Italy and Spain.

CDR3 length equals 12 residues. V was pared by 5 bases and J by 4 bases, with 8 bases between. This chain connects TRBV12-3 or TRBV12-4 to TRBJ1-2, with D possibly matching TRBD1 (5 bases). Specimen: peripheral blood. This TCR derives from a man over 45 with active COVID-19. In DNA form, the CDR3 reads TGTGCCAGCAGTATGACAGCCTATGGCTACACCTTC. It specifies CASSMTAYGYTF.